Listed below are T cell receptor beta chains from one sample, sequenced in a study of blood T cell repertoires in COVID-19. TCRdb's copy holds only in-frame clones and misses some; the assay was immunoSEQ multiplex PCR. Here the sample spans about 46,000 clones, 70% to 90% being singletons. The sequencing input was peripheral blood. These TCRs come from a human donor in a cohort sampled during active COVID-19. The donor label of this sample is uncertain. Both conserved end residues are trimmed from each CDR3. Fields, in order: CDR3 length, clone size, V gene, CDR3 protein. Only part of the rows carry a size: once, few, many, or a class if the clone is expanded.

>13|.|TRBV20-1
SASNPDRDLYEQY
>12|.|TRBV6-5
ASSYSDRGYGYT
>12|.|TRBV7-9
ASSLDVTAKTQY
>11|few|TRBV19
ASSTGEGSPLH
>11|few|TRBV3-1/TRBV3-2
ASSPDRDQPQH
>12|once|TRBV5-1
ASSRAGVPDTQY
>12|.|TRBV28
ASTFRSSGNTIY
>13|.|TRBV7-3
ASSLIGGTSNEQF
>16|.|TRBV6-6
ASSPLPGQGSYNSPLH
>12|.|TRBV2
ASSQQGRDQPQH
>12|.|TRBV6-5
ASATGTGNDEQF
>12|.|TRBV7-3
ASSLNAGPETQY
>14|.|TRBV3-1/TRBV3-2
ASSQHGSRRGNEQF
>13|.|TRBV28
ASSSQGTGSGEQY
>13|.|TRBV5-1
ASSTGTSLNTEAF
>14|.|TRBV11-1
ASSLGGLYSYNEQF
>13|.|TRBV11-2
ASSWAGATSDTQY
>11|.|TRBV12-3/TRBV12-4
ASSLGGWETQY
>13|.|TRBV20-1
SASPPRGGNQPQH
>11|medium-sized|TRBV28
ASSLARQNEQY
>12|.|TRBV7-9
ASTIKGPTGELF
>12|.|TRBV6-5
ASSPGDSGNTIY
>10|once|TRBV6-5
ASRGPWDTQY
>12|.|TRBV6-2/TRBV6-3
ASSWSGGTGELF